This TCR beta chain was recovered during a study of blood T cell repertoires in COVID-19. Study as a whole: The origin of the acute and convalescent COVID-19 samples was the United States, Italy and Spain. T cells, B-cell-depleted T cells, or PBMCs supplied cDNA or gDNA.

This clone was seen more than once but under ten times. CDR1 and CDR2 from the germline V gene are MNHNS and SASEGT. The CDR3 covers 13 residues. Trimming removed 0 bases at V and 7 bases at J, with 9 bases between. Original handling: Cell counts per sample came from amplifying reference gene primers. The data were produced by immunoSEQ multiplex PCR, yet TCRdb's version contains in-frame clones alone and is incomplete. That table supplies the V and J calls and clone size; D and trimming were determined from the DNA. The sample records 65,000 or so clones, around four fifths being singletons. The specimen sequenced was peripheral blood. This TCR came from a man between 60 and 75 years old with acute or convalescent COVID-19. The gene calls are TRBV6-1 and TRBJ1-1; D unresolved. CDR3 in DNA: TGTGCCAGCAGTGAAGCATGGGCAGGTGAAGCTTTCTTT. Its translation is CASSEAWAGEAFF.